This T cell receptor beta chain was documented in a study of CD8+ T cells in alopecia areata. Sequencing relied on a cDNA template that was reverse transcribed from extracted RNA. This table comes from immunoSEQ multiplex PCR, and its TCRdb copy is limited to in-frame clones, with some not included. This table has 150,000 or so clones, more than 40% appearing once. The V end lost 1 base, the J end lost 6 bases, and 13 bases lay between the germline ends. Germline V gene lookup returns CDR1 SEHNR and CDR2 FQNEAQ (reference sequence). This CDR3 has 15 amino acids. Samples from alopecia areata patients were lesional scalp punch biopsies and peripheral blood. This clone was counted between two and nine times.

The J gene is TRBJ2-1, the V gene TRBV7-9; D is possibly TRBD2 (7 bases). The receptor comes from a human donor with alopecia areata. Sequences were obtained from CD4+ T cells sorted from blood. CDR3 sequence: CASSLEGGRFNEQFF. The CDR3 DNA follows: TGTGCCAGCAGCTTAGAGGGGGGGCGATTCAATGAGCAGTTCTTC. Looking up the rest from reference TRBV7-9 and TRBJ2-1 gives the full variable domain: DTGVSQNPRHKITKRGQNVTFRCDPISEHNRLYWYRQTLGQGPEFLTYFQNEAQLEKSRLLSDRFSAERPKGSFSTLEIQRTEQGDSAMYLCASSLEGGRFNEQFFGPGTRLTVL.